These T cell receptor beta chains were read from a single sample in a study of shared clonotypes between healthy human individuals. The table came from immunoSEQ multiplex PCR; TCRdb's copy has only in-frame clones and leaves some out. The table lists 2 million to 3 million clones, over 85% of them singletons, with approximately 0.37% in the top ten. Sequenced input: naive CD4+ T cells from PBMCs. Source of these receptors: a young man in good health. Some clones in this sample may be carry-over from other donors' samples. The CDR3 runs from the conserved cysteine through the conserved F or W. The order of the fields is V gene, J gene, D gene, clone size, CDR3 DNA, CDR3 protein. The D gene is left open where the match is weak. Part of the rows lack a size; the others show once, few, many or a class for expanded clones.

TRBV2,TRBJ1-1,-,few,TGTGCCAGCAGTGGAGGGATGAACACTGAAGCTTTCTTT,CASSGGMNTEAFF
TRBV21-1,TRBJ2-7,-,-,TGTGCCAGCAGCGCCCGGGGGCAGCTCCAGTACTTC,CASSARGQLQYF
TRBV15,TRBJ2-6,-,-,TGTGCCACCAGCAGTCGTAGATGGCTCTCTTCCTCTGGGGCCAACGTCCTGACTTTC,CATSSRRWLSSSGANVLTF
TRBV7-3,TRBJ2-1,-,-,TGTGCCAGCAGCTTATGGGGCGGAACGTACAATGAGCAGTTCTTC,CASSLWGGTYNEQFF
TRBV7-2,TRBJ2-1,TRBD2,-,TGTGCCAGCAGCTTAGTTACTAGCGCCTACAATGAGCAGTTCTTC,CASSLVTSAYNEQFF
TRBV2,TRBJ2-6,-,-,TGTGCCAGCAGTTACAGGTCCGTGGGGGCCAACGTCCTGACTTTC,CASSYRSVGANVLTF
TRBV28,TRBJ2-7,TRBD1,-,TGTGCCAGCAGTCCTTGGACAGGGCTCGTTCACGAGCAGTACTTC,CASSPWTGLVHEQYF
TRBV5-1,TRBJ2-1,TRBD1,-,TGCGCCAGCAGCTTAAGAGGGGGCGAGCAGTTCTTC,CASSLRGGEQFF
TRBV18,TRBJ1-2,TRBD1,-,TGTGCCAGCTCACCACTAGGACAGGGGAACTATGGCTACACCTTC,CASSPLGQGNYGYTF
TRBV30,TRBJ2-1,-,-,TGTGCCTGGAGTTTCAGCCATGAGCAGTTCTTC,CAWSFSHEQFF
TRBV4-1,TRBJ2-7,TRBD2,-,TGCGCCAGCAGCCACGGGACTATTTCGAGTCAACAGTACTTC,CASSHGTISSQQYF
TRBV18,TRBJ2-3,-,-,TGTGCCAGCTCACCACCCACGGCACGGGATACGCAGTATTTT,CASSPPTARDTQYF
TRBV2,TRBJ2-7,TRBD1,-,TGTGCCAGCAGTGAAGCAGGCAGGGGGGAGCAGTACTTC,CASSEAGRGEQYF
TRBV28,TRBJ1-1,-,-,TGTGCCAGCAGTCGACAGTCCGGTACTGAAGCTTTCTTT,CASSRQSGTEAFF
TRBV7-2,TRBJ2-2,-,-,TGTGCCAGCAGCTCCCCGCCCGGGCCGAACACCGGGGAGCTGTTTTTT,CASSSPPGPNTGELFF
TRBV21-1,TRBJ1-2,-,-,TGTGCCAGCAGCATGGACAGCCGAAGCTATGGCTACACCTTC,CASSMDSRSYGYTF
TRBV21-1,TRBJ2-1,-,-,TGTGCCAGCAGCGCCATACCCCACGGGAATGAGCAGTTCTTC,CASSAIPHGNEQFF
TRBV18,TRBJ2-7,TRBD2,-,TGTGCCAGCTCACCGCTGGGTGGCGGGAGGGCCCACGAGCAGTACTTC,CASSPLGGGRAHEQYF
TRBV29-1,TRBJ2-7,-,-,TGCAGCGTTGAAGATCCGTTATACGAGCAGTACTTC,CSVEDPLYEQYF
TRBV7-3,TRBJ2-1,TRBD1,-,TGTGCCAGCAGCTTCTATGGACAGGGTGGCGATGAGCAGTTCTTC,CASSFYGQGGDEQFF
TRBV2,TRBJ1-6,TRBD1,-,TGTGCCAGCAGGGGGACAGGGGCGCGTTTAGGGGGTTCACCCCTCCACTTT,CASRGTGARLGGSPLHF
TRBV7-9,TRBJ1-2,-,-,TGTGCCAGCACCATCCTGGGGTCAGACCCTAACTATGGCTACACCTTC,CASTILGSDPNYGYTF
TRBV9,TRBJ2-1,-,-,TGTGCCAGCAGCGGACATAGCCGGCCTGAGCAGTTCTTC,CASSGHSRPEQFF
TRBV10-3,TRBJ2-7,TRBD2,-,TGTGCCATCAGTGAGTCAGTGACTAGCGGGAAAAACGAGCAGTACTTC,CAISESVTSGKNEQYF
TRBV5-4,TRBJ1-1,TRBD1,-,TGTGCCAGCAGCGAGGACAGGGGGCTATTGTCTTTCTTT,CASSEDRGLLSFF
TRBV18,TRBJ1-5,-,-,TGTGCCAGCTCACCAGTTGAGGATCAGCCCCAGCATTTT,CASSPVEDQPQHF
TRBV7-8,TRBJ1-2,-,-,TGTGCCAGCAGCTCAGTCGGGAGATTCTATGGCTACACCTTC,CASSSVGRFYGYTF
TRBV7-2,TRBJ2-4,-,-,TGTGCCAGCAGCTTAGCGCTGGTGGCAGGGGCCAAAAACATTCAGTACTTC,CASSLALVAGAKNIQYF
TRBV28,TRBJ1-4,-,-,TGTGCCAGCAGTTTCAGGGAAAAACTGTTTTTT,CASSFREKLFF
TRBV11-2,TRBJ1-1,-,-,TGTGCCAGCAGCTTACCTGGGGTGGCAGCTTTCTTT,CASSLPGVAAFF
TRBV4-2,TRBJ1-4,-,-,TGTGCCAGCAGCCGCGACCCGACAGGCACCAGAAAACTGTTTTTT,CASSRDPTGTRKLFF
TRBV9,TRBJ2-7,TRBD2,-,TGTGCCAGCAGCGCCCGGACTAGCGGCCACTCCTACGAGCAGTACTTC,CASSARTSGHSYEQYF
TRBV5-7,TRBJ1-2,TRBD1,-,TGTGCCAGCAGTACCGGACAGGGCTATGGCTACACCTTC,CASSTGQGYGYTF
TRBV27,TRBJ2-7,TRBD2,once,TGTGCCAGCAGTTTATCGATAATCGGGACTAGCGGCTCCTACGAGCAGTACTTC,CASSLSIIGTSGSYEQYF
TRBV11-2,TRBJ2-7,-,-,TGTGCCAGCAGCTTAACCCAGGACCCCGGGGTCTACGAGCAGTACTTC,CASSLTQDPGVYEQYF
TRBV9,TRBJ2-2,-,-,TGTGCCAGCAGCGTGGCCCCAATTGCTCAGGGGATCGGGGAGCTGTTTTTT,CASSVAPIAQGIGELFF
TRBV7-9,TRBJ1-1,-,few,TGTGCCAGCAGCTTTGTGAACACTGAAGCTTTCTTT,CASSFVNTEAFF
TRBV5-1,TRBJ2-1,-,-,TGCGCCAGCAGCAGTATAGGGACCTCCTACAATGAGCAGTTCTTC,CASSSIGTSYNEQFF
TRBV18,TRBJ2-7,TRBD1,-,TGTGCCAGCTCACCATGGGACAGGGGCTACGAGCAGTACTTC,CASSPWDRGYEQYF
TRBV4-3,TRBJ2-7,-,-,TGCGCCAGCAGCCAAGATCTCCGCGGCGCTTCCTACGAGCAGTACTTC,CASSQDLRGASYEQYF
TRBV4-2,TRBJ2-7,-,-,TGTGCCAGCAGCCAATTGGCCACCGAGCAGTACTTC,CASSQLATEQYF
TRBV6-1,TRBJ1-5,-,-,TGTGCCAGCAGTGAACAAAGAGGGTCCGGGGGTGAGCCCCAGCATTTT,CASSEQRGSGGEPQHF
TRBV21-1,TRBJ2-4,-,-,TGTGCCAGCAGCAACCCCCGGGTCCTCGTAACCAAAAACATTCAGTACTTC,CASSNPRVLVTKNIQYF
TRBV30,TRBJ1-4,TRBD1,once,TGTGCCTGGAGGGGACGGGGCAGGGGGGAAAAACTGTTTTTT,CAWRGRGRGEKLFF
TRBV27,TRBJ2-5,-,-,TGTGCCAGCAGGAGGACGGTGAACCAAGAGACCCAGTACTTC,CASRRTVNQETQYF
TRBV2,TRBJ2-1,-,-,TGTGCCAGCACCGAGACGGACTGGCGCTACAATGAGCAGTTCTTC,CASTETDWRYNEQFF
TRBV4-3,TRBJ1-2,-,-,TGCGCCAGCAGCCAAGAGACCAATTGGGGCTATGGCTACACCTTC,CASSQETNWGYGYTF
TRBV7-3,TRBJ2-2,-,-,TGTGCCAGCAGCTTAGGGGGGATAAACACCGGGGAGCTGTTTTTT,CASSLGGINTGELFF
TRBV6-8,TRBJ2-1,-,-,TGTGCCAGCAGCCCCGGCAATGAGCAGTTCTTC,CASSPGNEQFF
TRBV9,TRBJ2-1,TRBD2,-,TGTGCCAGCAGCGTAGCTAGCGGGAGGGCTGGGGGTTTCAATGAGCAGTTCTTC,CASSVASGRAGGFNEQFF
TRBV28,TRBJ2-4,-,-,TGTGCCAGCAGCCGGGACTCTGAGGGAAACATTCAGTACTTC,CASSRDSEGNIQYF
TRBV30,TRBJ1-4,-,-,TGTGCCTGGAGTGCAGCTAGAGCCGTTAATGAAAAACTGTTTTTT,CAWSAARAVNEKLFF
TRBV5-1,TRBJ2-5,-,-,TGCGCCAGCAGCTTGGCTCCCTCAGAGACCCAGTACTTC,CASSLAPSETQYF
TRBV6-5,TRBJ1-4,-,-,TGTGCCAGCGGCAAGGGTCGTTTGGAAAAACTGTTTTTT,CASGKGRLEKLFF
TRBV25-1,TRBJ1-6,-,-,TGTGCCAGCAGGGCGGGGACCTATAATTCACCCCTCCACTTT,CASRAGTYNSPLHF
TRBV19,TRBJ1-1,-,-,TGTGCCAGTAGTATTAATTTTGACACTGAAGCTTTCTTT,CASSINFDTEAFF
TRBV18,TRBJ2-2,TRBD1,-,TGTGCCAGCTCCGGGGACAGGGGATTCGGCGGGGAGCTGTTTTTT,CASSGDRGFGGELFF
TRBV19,TRBJ1-5,-,-,TGTGCCAGTAGGAGACTCTCGCGGGGAAACAATCAGCCCCAGCATTTT,CASRRLSRGNNQPQHF
TRBV28,TRBJ1-2,-,-,TGTGCCAGCAGTTTACCCCAGACAGTAATGGGTGGCTACACCTTC,CASSLPQTVMGGYTF
TRBV2,TRBJ2-7,TRBD2,-,TGTGCCACCCTGAGGACTAGCGGATCCTACGAGCAGTACTTC,CATLRTSGSYEQYF